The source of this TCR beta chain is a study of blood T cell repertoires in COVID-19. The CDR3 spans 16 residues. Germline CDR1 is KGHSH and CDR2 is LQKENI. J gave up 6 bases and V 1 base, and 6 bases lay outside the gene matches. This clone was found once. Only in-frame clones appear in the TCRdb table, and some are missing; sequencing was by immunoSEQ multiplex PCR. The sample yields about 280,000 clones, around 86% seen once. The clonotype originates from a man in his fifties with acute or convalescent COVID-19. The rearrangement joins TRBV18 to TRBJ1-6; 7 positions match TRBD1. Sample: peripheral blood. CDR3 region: CASSPQGAGSNSPLHF. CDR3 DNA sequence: TGTGCCAGCTCACCACAGGGGGCCGGTTCTAATTCACCCCTCCACTTT.